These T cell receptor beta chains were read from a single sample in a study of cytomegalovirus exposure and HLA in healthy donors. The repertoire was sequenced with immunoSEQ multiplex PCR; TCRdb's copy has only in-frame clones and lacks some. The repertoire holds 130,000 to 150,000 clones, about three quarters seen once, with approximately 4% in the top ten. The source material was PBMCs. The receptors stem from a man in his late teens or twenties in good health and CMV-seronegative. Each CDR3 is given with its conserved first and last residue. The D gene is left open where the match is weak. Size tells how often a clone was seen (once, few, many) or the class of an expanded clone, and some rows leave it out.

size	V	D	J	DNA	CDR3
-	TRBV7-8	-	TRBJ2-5	TGTGCCAGCAGCCCCCGTTACCAAGAGACCCAGTACTTC	CASSPRYQETQYF
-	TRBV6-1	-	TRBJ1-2	TGTGCCAGCAGTGAACGTAGGGCGGGGGCTTCTGGGAGTGGCTACACCTTC	CASSERRAGASGSGYTF
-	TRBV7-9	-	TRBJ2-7	TGTGCCAGCAGCTCCACCCCTCCTGGGAGGGGGACCTCCTACGAGCAGTACTTC	CASSSTPPGRGTSYEQYF
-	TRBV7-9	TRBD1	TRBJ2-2	TGTGCCAGCAGCGAACGGGACAGGGGAGGCACCGGGGAGCTGTTTTTT	CASSERDRGGTGELFF
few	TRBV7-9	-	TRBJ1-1	TGTGCCAGCAGCGCAGACAGGATCTCTTTCTTT	CASSADRISFF
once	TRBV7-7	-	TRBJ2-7	TGTGCCAGCAGCTTAGATAGTGGGGCCGAGCAGTACTTC	CASSLDSGAEQYF
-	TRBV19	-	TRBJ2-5	TGTGCCAGTAGTATGGACTACCAAATCCAAGAGACCCAGTACTTC	CASSMDYQIQETQYF
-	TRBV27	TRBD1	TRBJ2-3	TGTGCCAGCAGTTCATGGACAGGGGGTAGCACAGATACGCAGTATTTT	CASSSWTGGSTDTQYF
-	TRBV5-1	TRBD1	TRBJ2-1	TGCGCCAGCAGACAGGGGGTGGACTACAATGAGCAGTTCTTC	CASRQGVDYNEQFF
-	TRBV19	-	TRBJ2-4	TGTGCCAGTCGTGCGGGGAACATTCAGTACTTC	CASRAGNIQYF
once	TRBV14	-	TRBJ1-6	TGTGCCAGCAGCCAAGAGAGGAGAAATTCACCCCTCCACTTT	CASSQERRNSPLHF
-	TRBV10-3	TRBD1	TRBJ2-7	TGTGCCATCAGCTACGGGACAGGGGGCGGCTACGAGCAGTACTTC	CAISYGTGGGYEQYF
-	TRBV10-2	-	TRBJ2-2	TGCGCCAGCAGTGATAGGGGAACCGGGGAGCTGTTTTTT	CASSDRGTGELFF
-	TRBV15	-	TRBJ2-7	TGTGCCACCAGCAGAGGGACAGAGGGCTCCTACGAGCAGTACTTC	CATSRGTEGSYEQYF
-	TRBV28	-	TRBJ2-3	TGTGCCAGCAGTTTATTCGCGGGTCGATATACGCAGTATTTT	CASSLFAGRYTQYF
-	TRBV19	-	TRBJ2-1	TGTGCCAGCCGCCGGGGATCGATAAATGAGCAGTTCTTC	CASRRGSINEQFF
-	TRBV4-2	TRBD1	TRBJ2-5	TGTGCCAGCAGCCATGCACGGGACAGTCAAAGTTTCGGAGAGACCCAGTACTTC	CASSHARDSQSFGETQYF
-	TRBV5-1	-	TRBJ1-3	TGCGCCAGCAGCTTCGTCGGTGGAAACACCATATATTTT	CASSFVGGNTIYF
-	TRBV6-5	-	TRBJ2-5	TGTGCCAGCACCACTCCAGGGGCCCAGGCCCAGTACTTC	CASTTPGAQAQYF
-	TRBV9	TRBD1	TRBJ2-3	TGTGCCAGCAGCCTCCGGGACAGGGCAGCAGATACGCAGTATTTT	CASSLRDRAADTQYF
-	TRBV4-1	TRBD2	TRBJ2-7	TGCGCCAGCAGTCTGACCCTAGCGGGGGGTAGCTCCTACGAGCAGTACTTC	CASSLTLAGGSSYEQYF
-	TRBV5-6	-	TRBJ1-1	TGTGCCAGCAGCTTCGGGGGGCACGACACTGAAGCTTTCTTT	CASSFGGHDTEAFF
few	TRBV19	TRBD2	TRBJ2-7	TGTGCCAGTAGTCGAACTAGCGGGAGGTCCTACGAGCAGTACTTC	CASSRTSGRSYEQYF
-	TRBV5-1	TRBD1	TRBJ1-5	TGCGCCAGCAGCTCCGGACAGGATAATCAGCCCCAGCATTTT	CASSSGQDNQPQHF
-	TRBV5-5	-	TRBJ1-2	TGTGCCAGCAGCTTCCCGGTCGCGGATGGCTACACCTTC	CASSFPVADGYTF
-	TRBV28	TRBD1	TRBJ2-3	TGTGCCAGCGGGCAACAGGGGGGCAGGGCGGGATCATACACAGATACGCAGTATTTT	CASGQQGGRAGSYTDTQYF
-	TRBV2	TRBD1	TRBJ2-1	TGTGCCAGCAAGAGCGACAGGGCTAACTACAATGAGCAGTTCTTC	CASKSDRANYNEQFF
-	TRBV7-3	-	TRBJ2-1	TGTGCCAGCAGCCCTGGGGGGTCCTACAATGAGCAGTTCTTC	CASSPGGSYNEQFF
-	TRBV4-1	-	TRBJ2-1	TGCGCCAGCAGCCAAGTGCCGGGTGAGCAGTTCTTC	CASSQVPGEQFF
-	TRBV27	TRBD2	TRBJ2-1	TGTGCCAGCAGTTTCCGGAGCGGGAGGGCCTACAATGAGCAGTTCTTC	CASSFRSGRAYNEQFF
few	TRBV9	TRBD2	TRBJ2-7	TGTGCCAGCAGCGCCGCGGGGGGTTACGAGCAGTACTTC	CASSAAGGYEQYF
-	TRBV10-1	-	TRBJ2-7	TGCGCCAGCAGTGAGTCGACAGGATCAGACGAGCAGTACTTC	CASSESTGSDEQYF
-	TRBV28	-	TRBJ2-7	TGTGCCAGCAGTTTTAGCGTCCAGCAGTACTTC	CASSFSVQQYF
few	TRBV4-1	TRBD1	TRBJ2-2	TGCGCCAGCAGCCATCCGGGACAGGGCATCGGGGAGCTGTTTTTT	CASSHPGQGIGELFF
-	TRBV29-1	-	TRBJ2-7	TGCAGCGTTCCGGGACAGGGGATAGCGGGAGGGGTATCCTACGAGCAGTACTTC	CSVPGQGIAGGVSYEQYF
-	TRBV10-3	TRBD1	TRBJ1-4	TGTGCCATCGGGACAGGAGAAGGCAATGAAAAACTGTTTTTT	CAIGTGEGNEKLFF
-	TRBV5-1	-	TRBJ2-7	TGCGCCAGCAGCTTGCCTTCCGGGACACAAGCCAACTACGAGCAGTACTTC	CASSLPSGTQANYEQYF
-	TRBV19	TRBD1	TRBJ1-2	TGTGCCAGTAATATGACAGGGGGCTGCTATGGCTACACCTTC	CASNMTGGCYGYTF
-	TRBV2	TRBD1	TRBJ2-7	TGTGCCAGCAGTCAGGGGGCCGAGCAGTACTTC	CASSQGAEQYF
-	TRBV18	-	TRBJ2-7	TGTGCCAGCTCACAACAGAATTACGAGCAGTACTTC	CASSQQNYEQYF
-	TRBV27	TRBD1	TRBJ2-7	TGTGCCAGCAGTTTAACTGGGACAGCCTTATTCGAGCAGTACTTC	CASSLTGTALFEQYF
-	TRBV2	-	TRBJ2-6	TGTGCCACCAAGATACTAGCTTCTGGGGCCAACGTCCTGACTTTC	CATKILASGANVLTF
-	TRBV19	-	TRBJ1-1	TGTGCCAGTAGTATGAGGGCGAACACTGAAGCTTTCTTT	CASSMRANTEAFF
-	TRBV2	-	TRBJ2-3	TGTGCCAGCTTAGGGGGGGGAGATACGCAGTATTTT	CASLGGGDTQYF
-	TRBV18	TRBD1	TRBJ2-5	TGTGCCAGCTCACCTAGGACAGGGCCCCAAGAGACCCAGTACTTC	CASSPRTGPQETQYF
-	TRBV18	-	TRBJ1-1	TGTGCCAGCTCACCAGCGGCACGGAACACTGAAGCTTTCTTT	CASSPAARNTEAFF
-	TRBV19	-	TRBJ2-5	TGTGCCAGTAGCTTAACAGGGTCGTACCAAGAGACCCAGTACTTC	CASSLTGSYQETQYF